The entry that follows covers one TCR beta chain sequence. The sample is drawn from a study of CD8 T cells in Susac syndrome. CDR1 and CDR2 from the germline V gene are MNHEY and SMNVEV (reference sequence). With 8 bases removed from V and 7 bases from J, the gap between germline ends came to 17 bases. This CDR3 is 13 amino acids long. Reverse transcription used about 0.45 to 1 ug RNA and random hexamers. TCR beta CDR3 was amplified by immunoSEQ multiplex PCR. This amplification extended across 54 Vbeta and 13 Jbeta segments. TCRdb redid the calling of the immunoSEQ multiplex PCR reads with MiXCR, one entry per CDR3 protein. The sample shows approximately 140,000 distinct CDR3 sequences, 80% to 85% of them seen only once. Negative magnetic isolation gave CD8+ and CD4+ cells; FACS enriched CD8+ TEMRA.

This clonotype originated in a human donor with multiple sclerosis. The genes are TRBV27 and TRBJ2-5; D gene unclear. Material: CD8+ T cells from PBMCs. The CDR3 spells CASSIGRFGTQYF. The CDR3 DNA reads TGTGCCAGCTCAATCGGGCGTTTCGGGACCCAGTACTTC.